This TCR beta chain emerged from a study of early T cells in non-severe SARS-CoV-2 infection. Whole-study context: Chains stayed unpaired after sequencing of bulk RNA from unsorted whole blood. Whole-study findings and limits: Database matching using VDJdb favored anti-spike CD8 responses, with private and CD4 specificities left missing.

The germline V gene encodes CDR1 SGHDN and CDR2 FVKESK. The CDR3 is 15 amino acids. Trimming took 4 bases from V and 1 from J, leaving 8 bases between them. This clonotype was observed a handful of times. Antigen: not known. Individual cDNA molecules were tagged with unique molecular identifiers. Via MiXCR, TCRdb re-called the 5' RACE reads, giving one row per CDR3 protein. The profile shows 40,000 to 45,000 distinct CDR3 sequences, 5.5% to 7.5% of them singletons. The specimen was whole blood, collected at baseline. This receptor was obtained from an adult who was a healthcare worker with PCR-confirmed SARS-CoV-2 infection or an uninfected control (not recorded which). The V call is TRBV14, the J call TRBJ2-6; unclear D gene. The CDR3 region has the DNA TGTGCCAGCAGCCCTAGGGCTTCTGGGGCCAACGTCCTGACTTTC. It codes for CASSPRASGANVLTF.